Here is one T cell receptor (beta chain) with its context. J lost 2 bases, V lost 0 bases, and 3 bases had no gene match. CDR3 length: 16 residues. CDR1 is LGHNA and CDR2 is YNFKEQ in the germline V gene. This record belongs to a study of blood T cell repertoires in COVID-19. Study-wide context: Specimens from acute and convalescent COVID-19 originated in the United States, Italy and Spain.

This table comes from immunoSEQ multiplex PCR, and its TCRdb copy is limited to in-frame clones, with some not included. The sample lists about 130,000 clones; roughly four fifths were seen once. The TCR sequence derives from a man aged 35 to 55 with active or convalescent COVID-19. The V call is TRBV4-2, the J call TRBJ2-3, with 9 bases lining up with TRBD2. Sample: peripheral blood. The CDR3 loop is CASSQDRGGATDTQYF. As DNA, the CDR3 is TGTGCCAGCAGCCAAGATCGCGGGGGGGCCACAGATACGCAGTATTTT.